Shown below are 5 T cell receptor beta chains from a single sample sequenced in a study of PD-L1 blockade in urothelial cancer (dated by TCRdb to 2016 to 2017). Sample time point, as interpreted from the label and publication: peripheral blood 6 weeks after treatment start. Libraries were made using the immunoSEQ multiplex PCR assay. TCRdb took over this immuneACCESS table, retaining in-frame rearrangements with V and J assigned. Such tables are incomplete; in checked studies, under half of the missing clones stem from an unresolved V gene, and the remainder is unexplained. This sample has about 46,000 clones in its table, and about 85% of those were observed once. The top ten constitute 1.9% of the sample. The material was PBMCs, obtained around atezolizumab (anti-PD-L1) treatment. These receptors originate from a man over 45 with urothelial cancer.

This chain joins TRBV30 and TRBJ1-1; maybe TRBD1 (5 bases). V lost 0 bases and J lost 6, with 14 bases in between. Germline V lookup: CDR1 GTSNPN, CDR2 SVGIG (reference sequence). This CDR3 spans 14 amino acids. CDR3 residues: CAWSVSGLFAEAFF. CDR3 DNA sequence: TGTGCCTGGAGTGTATCAGGGTTGTTCGCTGAAGCTTTCTTT.

The chain carries TRBV10-2 and TRBJ2-5; 10 bases fit TRBD2. Trimming took 2 bases from V and 2 from J; bases not matched to a gene: 17. This CDR3 comprises 20 residues. CDR1 is WSHSY, CDR2 SAAADI, per germline. The CDR3 bases are TGCGCCAGCAGTGAGGGGCGGTGGTCTAGCGGGAGAGAAAAGCAAGAGACCCAGTACTTC. Translation: CASSEGRWSSGREKQETQYF.

This rearrangement joins TRBV11-1 to TRBJ2-6; the D gene is possibly TRBD2 (6 bases). The CDR3 is made up of 17 amino acids. Germline V CDR1 and CDR2: SGHAT, FQDESV (reference sequence). Trimming cost V 4 bases and J 0 bases, with 13 bases left between them. In DNA form, the CDR3 reads TGTGCCAGCAGCTCGGGACTGCTAAGCTCTGGGGCCAACGTCCTGACTTTC. The encoded protein is CASSSGLLSSGANVLTF.

V usage is TRBV9 and J usage is TRBJ2-1; TRBD2 matches at 11 bases. V was clipped by 1 base and J by 4 bases; unmatched bases: 4. CDR3 length: 16 amino acids. Germline-derived CDR1 and CDR2 are SGDLS and YYNGEE. Written as DNA, the CDR3 is TGTGCCAGCAGCGTAAGAATAGCGGGGGGGTACAATGAGCAGTTCTTC. Its translation: CASSVRIAGGYNEQFF.

The chain employs TRBV5-1 and TRBJ2-7, with 10 bases that match TRBD1. Germline V lookup: CDR1 SGHRS, CDR2 YFSETQ. The CDR3 contains 16 residues. V lost 0 bases and J lost 2; bases outside the gene matches: 5. The CDR3: CASSLVTGTGAYEQYF. The DNA for the CDR3 is TGCGCCAGCAGCTTGGTCACCGGGACAGGGGCCTACGAGCAGTACTTC.